This T cell receptor (beta chain) was sequenced for a study of T cell responses to AZD1222 COVID-19 vaccine. Study outcomes and limitations: Spike-specific TCR breadth and depth grew following two AZD1222 doses. After the peak T cell response, and only then, were repertoires sampled. Donors were largely white British and mainly female; clonal diversity was possibly underestimated.

This table comes from immunoSEQ multiplex PCR, and its TCRdb copy is limited to in-frame clones, with some not included. The sample includes around 190,000 clones, around 88% of them seen just once. Remarks on this clone: The antigen is unknown.

Recipients boosted at about 4 weeks or about 12 weeks are pooled. The TCR comes from an adult who received the AZD1222 COVID-19 vaccine. The sequencing used peripheral blood, collected 28 days after the second AZD1222 dose.

CDR3 sequence (DNA): TGTGCCAGCAGCGTAGCCGCTGGGGGGGGAGCGAGCTCTGGAAACACCATATATTTT. The encoded protein is CASSVAAGGGASSGNTIYF. The chain is built from TRBV9 and TRBJ1-3; possible D gene TRBD1, 5 bases. The germline V gene has CDR1 SGDLS and CDR2 YYNGEE. Trimming shortened V by 0 bases and J by 0 bases, and 19 bases separated the two germline ends. The CDR3 consists of 19 residues.